This TCR beta chain originates from a study of blood T cell repertoires in COVID-19. Across the whole study: PBMCs, B-cell-depleted T cells, or T cells provided the cDNA or gDNA that made up the material.

Germline lookup yields CDR1 MNHEY and CDR2 SVGAGI. Losses at the gene ends were 2 bases for V and 4 bases for J; bases not matched to a gene: 2. CDR3 size: 16 residues. In the authors' methods: The assay estimated nucleated cells by amplifying reference gene primers. Libraries were prepared by immunoSEQ multiplex PCR; TCRdb keeps only in-frame clonotypes and omits some of them. V, J and clone size were drawn from that table, and D and trimming were deduced from the DNA. Among fewer than 200,000 clones, around 90% were seen once, and the ten largest hold around 1.9%. The chain links TRBV6-5 to TRBJ2-1; 13 bases are shared with TRBD2. Sequencing was done on a sample of peripheral blood. This TCR came from a man in his forties or fifties who had recovered from COVID-19. The CDR3 loop reads CASSYLTSGGYNEQFF. The CDR3, as DNA: TGTGCCAGCAGTTACCTGACTAGCGGGGGGTACAATGAGCAGTTCTTC.